These 13 T cell receptor beta chains were all obtained from the same sample, sequenced in a study of OX40 agonist ivuxolimab in advanced cancers. The repertoire was sequenced with immunoSEQ multiplex PCR; TCRdb's copy has only in-frame clones and lacks some. The table has about 80,000 clones, just over 85% seen once. Sequencing was performed on CD4+ or CD8+ T cells sorted from blood, taken in a trial of the OX40 agonist ivuxolimab. These receptors originate from an adult with an advanced solid tumor such as melanoma, head and neck, liver or kidney cancer.

This clone was detected once. J is TRBJ2-2 and V is TRBV4-3; a weak D match, TRBD1 (6 bases). This CDR3 has 15 amino acids. Between the trimmed V and J ends, which lost 5 bases and 6 bases, there was a span of 16 bases. Per the germline V gene, CDR1 is LGHNA and CDR2 is YSLEER. The CDR3 protein is CASSWVQGRSGELFF. The CDR3 DNA follows: TGCGCCAGCAGCTGGGTACAGGGAAGATCCGGGGAGCTGTTTTTT.

The chain carries TRBV28 and TRBJ1-2, with a possible D match to TRBD1 (5 bases). The V gene lost 5 bases and the J gene lost 7 bases, with 23 bases spanning the gap. Germline CDR1 and CDR2: MDHEN and SYDVKM. The CDR3 is 16 residues long. The CDR3 loop is CASSPLLWGAVSGYTF. In DNA, the CDR3 is TGTGCCAGCAGTCCTCTCCTGTGGGGCGCAGTCAGTGGCTACACCTTC.

This clone was observed once. The V gene is TRBV19, the J gene TRBJ1-2; 7 bases align to TRBD1. The CDR3 extends over 14 amino acids. The germline V gene encodes CDR1 LNHDA and CDR2 SQIVND (reference sequence). V dropped 7 bases and J dropped 4; count of bases not matched to a gene: 9. This CDR3 reads CASMGGQPSYGYTF. CDR3 nucleotide sequence: TGTGCCAGTATGGGGGGACAGCCCTCCTATGGCTACACCTTC.

The chain uses TRBV6-6 and TRBJ2-7; perhaps TRBD1 as D (6 bases). The ends were cut back, 0 bases at V and 5 bases at J, with 11 bases in the middle. The CDR3 is 14 amino acids. Germline V gives CDR1 MNHNY, CDR2 SVGAGI (reference sequence). In DNA form, the CDR3 reads TGTGCCAGCAGTTACTCGGGGGCTAAGGACGAGCAGTACTTC. Encoded protein: CASSYSGAKDEQYF.

This sequence joins TRBV19 and TRBJ2-7; TRBD1 aligns across 9 bases. CDR3 length: 16 amino acids. Trimming cost V 0 bases and J 3 bases; bases outside gene matches: 6. CDR1 is LNHDA, CDR2 SQIVND, per germline (reference sequence). For the CDR3, the DNA is TGTGCCAGTAGTATAGATCGAATGGACAGGGGCTACGAGCAGTACTTC. It is translated as CASSIDRMDRGYEQYF.

J is TRBJ2-7 and V is TRBV5-1; D unclear. The CDR3 runs to 13 residues. V gave up 4 bases and J gave up 3 bases, with 11 bases separating them. From germline, CDR1 is SGHRS and CDR2 YFSETQ. CDR3 protein: CASSAPSGYEQYF. The CDR3 DNA is TGCGCCAGCAGCGCACCGTCGGGCTACGAGCAGTACTTC.

The chain joins TRBV5-1 to TRBJ2-5; 9 bases align to TRBD1. This CDR3 contains 14 residues. Losses at the gene ends were 4 bases for V and 5 bases for J; bases not matched to a gene: 6. Per germline, CDR1 SGHRS and CDR2 YFSETQ. CDR3 sequence: CASSITGGLETQYF. In nucleotides, the CDR3 is TGCGCCAGCAGCATCACAGGGGGCTTGGAGACCCAGTACTTC. Full variable domain (outside the CDR3, taken from reference TRBV5-1 and TRBJ2-5): KAGVTQTPRYLIKTRGQQVTLSCSPISGHRSVSWYQQTPGQGLQFLFEYFSETQRNKGNFPGRFSGRQFSNSRSEMNVSTLELGDSALYLCASSITGGLETQYFGPGTRLLVL.

This clone was seen a single time. The gene calls are TRBV27 and TRBJ1-1; no clear D gene. The ends were cut back, 1 base at V and 8 bases at J, with 11 bases in the middle. The CDR3 is 13 amino acids. CDR1 and CDR2 (germline): MNHEY, SMNVEV (reference sequence). In DNA, the CDR3 is TGTGCCAGCAGTTTATGGAAGGGAGGGGAAGCTTTCTTT. This translates into CASSLWKGGEAFF.

This sequence joins TRBV11-2 and TRBJ1-1; the D is unclear. V lost 1 base and J 11 bases, leaving 14 bases between the germline ends. Germline V gives CDR1 SGHAT, CDR2 FQNNGV. The CDR3 runs to 13 residues. Written as DNA, the CDR3 is TGTGCCAGCAGCTTAGGCGGGCGGTCGTGGGCTTTCTTT. Encoded protein: CASSLGGRSWAFF.

This clone turned up a few times. This chain uses TRBV25-1 with TRBJ1-1; unclear D gene. V was clipped by 4 bases and J by 1 base, with 13 bases between them. From germline, CDR1 is MGHDK and CDR2 SYGVNS. CDR3 length: 15 residues. DNA of the CDR3: TGTGCCAGCAGTGCACCCTCTACTCCGAACACTGAAGCTTTCTTT. Amino acids: CASSAPSTPNTEAFF.

The chain recombines TRBV19 with TRBJ1-2, with D unclear. The germline V gene encodes CDR1 LNHDA and CDR2 SQIVND (reference sequence). This CDR3 has 14 amino acids. Trimming pared 7 bases from V and 8 bases from J, leaving 20 bases between. Here the CDR3 reads CASTPGQAAEGYTF. CDR3 bases: TGTGCCAGTACCCCGGGCCAAGCGGCGGAAGGCTACACCTTC.

The chain links TRBV5-5 to TRBJ2-5; D uncertain. CDR3 length: 13 amino acids. Trimming shortened V by 2 bases and J by 2 bases, and 7 bases separated the two germline ends. Germline V lookup: CDR1 SGHKS, CDR2 YYEKEE (reference sequence). The DNA for the CDR3 is TGTGCCAGCAGCTTAACGCCACAAGAGACCCAGTACTTC. This encodes CASSLTPQETQYF.

J is TRBJ2-7 and V is TRBV20-1; either TRBD1 or TRBD2 may supply D (5 bases each). The V end was cut by 6 bases, the J end by 3 bases, with 9 bases between. Germline V gives CDR1 DFQATT, CDR2 SNEGSKA (reference sequence). The CDR3 length is 11 residues. The CDR3 DNA reads TGCAGTGCCCGGGGCCTCTACGAGCAGTACTTC. It encodes CSARGLYEQYF.